The TCR beta chain under discussion was sequenced for a study of spatial heterogeneity in lung cancer. This clonotype has at least ten counts. MiXCR was run by TCRdb on the 5' RACE reads, yielding one entry per CDR3 protein. The sample includes about 25,000 distinct CDR3 sequences, 6.5% to 8% of them seen just once. The sample's time point: sample taken at primary tumor resection. The sequenced material consisted of unsorted whole RNA from tumor, nontumor lung or frozen PBMC. The CDR3 consists of 15 residues. V dropped 2 bases and J dropped 3 bases, with 15 bases sitting between them. Germline V gene lookup returns CDR1 SGHRS and CDR2 YFSETQ.

The sequence was obtained from a male donor with early-stage non-small cell lung cancer. The sample consisted of PBMCs, taken at surgery. This chain connects TRBV5-1 to TRBJ2-7; possible D gene TRBD1, 5 bases. As DNA, the CDR3 is TGCGCCAGCAGCTTAGGGGCTACTAATAACTACGAGCAGTACTTC. Residues: CASSLGATNNYEQYF.